This T cell receptor beta chain appears in the sequencing data of a study of response to subunit inactivated influenza vaccine. The V end was cut by 6 bases, the J end by 0 bases, with 9 bases between. The CDR3 has 14 residues. Whole-study results and caveats: Each seasonal influenza vaccination recruits few new T cells, the authors suggested.

TCRdb recomputed calls from the RT-PCR reads with MiXCR, one row per CDR3 protein. The table records 700,000 to 800,000 distinct CDR3 sequences, less than 20% of them present only once. This clonotype was picked up many times. Its matching antigen is unknown. This chain uses TRBV12-3 or TRBV12-4 with TRBJ2-1, with a weak D call TRBD1 (6 bases). This TCR was recovered from a man aged 45-60 years who received an inactivated influenza vaccine. The source material was PBMCs from blood, sampled 4 to 6 days after vaccination. The CDR3 DNA is TGTGCCAGCAGCCCGGACAGCTCCTACAATGAGCAGTTCTTC. Translating it yields CASSPDSSYNEQFF.